This T cell receptor (beta chain) was observed in a study of CD8 T cells in ankylosing spondylitis. Findings and limits, study-wide: Made up of eight highly homologous variants, a TCR beta motif appeared characteristic of ankylosing spondylitis blood.

The CDR3 spans 13 residues. V was trimmed by 4 bases and J by 3 bases, leaving 6 bases between them. TCRdb re-called the 5' RACE reads with MiXCR, one entry per CDR3 protein. This sample carries 500,000 or so distinct CDR3 sequences, approximately 5.3% of them seen once, and the ten largest clones take approximately 4%. Worth noting for this clonotype: As yet, its antigen is unknown.

This rearrangement joins TRBV12-3 or TRBV12-4 to TRBJ2-2; D gene ambiguous. This TCR was recovered from a male donor with ankylosing spondylitis. Sequenced: blood, either unsorted or a sorted T cell fraction (not recorded which). CDR3 sequence (DNA): TGTGCCAGCAGTTCCCCAGACACCGGGGAGCTGTTTTTT. It specifies CASSSPDTGELFF.